These T cell receptor beta chains were read from a single sample in a study of T cells in Graves' hyperthyroidism and ophthalmopathy. Each CDR3 protein is one row after TCRdb ran MiXCR on the multiplex PCR reads. Here the sample spans 40,000 or so distinct CDR3 sequences, around half being singletons. The sequencing sample was made of blood. These receptors were taken from a woman aged 50 to 60 with Graves' hyperthyroidism that later progressed to Graves' ophthalmopathy. Each CDR3 is given with its conserved first and last residue. The order of the fields is D gene, J gene, V gene, clone size, CDR3 protein, CDR3 DNA. D genes are given only for firm matches. Where a row states a size, it is once, few, many or the class of an expanded clone; other rows omit it.

d_call: -
j_call: TRBJ2-3
v_call: TRBV20-1
clone_size: few
cdr3_aa: CSARQGGTDTQYF
cdr3_nt: TGCAGTGCTAGACAGGGAGGCACAGATACGCAGTATTTT

d_call: -
j_call: TRBJ1-2
v_call: TRBV29-1
clone_size: -
cdr3_aa: CSETTGTANYGYTF
cdr3_nt: TGCAGCGAAACTACAGGGACCGCTAACTATGGCTACACCTTC

d_call: TRBD2
j_call: TRBJ2-7
v_call: TRBV11-1
clone_size: -
cdr3_aa: CASSLLALAGAEQYF
cdr3_nt: TGTGCCAGCAGCTTACTGGCACTAGCGGGAGCCGAGCAGTACTTC

d_call: -
j_call: TRBJ2-1
v_call: TRBV25-1
clone_size: few
cdr3_aa: CASSASSPDSFYNEQFF
cdr3_nt: TGTGCCAGCAGTGCCTCGTCCCCGGACAGCTTCTACAATGAGCAGTTCTTC

d_call: -
j_call: TRBJ1-4
v_call: TRBV24-1
clone_size: -
cdr3_aa: CATSEPGVTIEKLFF
cdr3_nt: TGTGCCACCAGTGAGCCGGGAGTGACTATAGAGAAGCTGTTTTTT

d_call: -
j_call: TRBJ2-3
v_call: TRBV20-1
clone_size: -
cdr3_aa: CSARLPGNSQYF
cdr3_nt: TGCAGTGCTAGGCTTCCAGGGAATTCGCAGTATTTT

d_call: TRBD1
j_call: TRBJ2-1
v_call: TRBV24-1
clone_size: -
cdr3_aa: CATSDRTGSLNEQFF
cdr3_nt: TGTGCCACCAGTGATAGGACAGGGAGTTTGAATGAGCAGTTCTTC

d_call: -
j_call: TRBJ1-3
v_call: TRBV5-5
clone_size: -
cdr3_aa: CASSFLAGASSGNTIYF
cdr3_nt: TGTGCCAGCAGTTTTCTAGCGGGAGCGTCCTCTGGAAACACCATATATTTT

d_call: TRBD1
j_call: TRBJ2-4
v_call: TRBV14
clone_size: many
cdr3_aa: CASSQDFSQGAVKNIQYF
cdr3_nt: TGTGCCAGCAGCCAAGATTTCAGTCAGGGGGCGGTCAAAAACATTCAGTACTTC

d_call: -
j_call: TRBJ1-3
v_call: TRBV29-1
clone_size: -
cdr3_aa: CSVAGRSSGNTIYF
cdr3_nt: TGCAGCGTAGCTGGACGGAGCTCTGGAAACACCATATATTTT

d_call: TRBD1
j_call: TRBJ1-2
v_call: TRBV6-2/TRBV6-3
clone_size: -
cdr3_aa: CASSWGGQGGYTF
cdr3_nt: TGTGCCAGCAGCTGGGGGGGACAGGGGGGGTACACCTTC

d_call: -
j_call: TRBJ1-2
v_call: TRBV7-8
clone_size: medium-sized
cdr3_aa: CASSLGQIYGYTF
cdr3_nt: TGTGCCAGCAGCTTAGGACAGATCTATGGCTACACCTTC

d_call: -
j_call: TRBJ2-1
v_call: TRBV24-1
clone_size: medium-sized
cdr3_aa: CATSEVGSLGDEQFF
cdr3_nt: TGTGCCACCAGTGAGGTGGGCTCCCTGGGCGATGAGCAGTTCTTC

d_call: TRBD1
j_call: TRBJ1-5
v_call: TRBV7-2
clone_size: many
cdr3_aa: CASSPGDRVGNQPQHF
cdr3_nt: TGTGCCAGCAGCCCGGGGGACAGGGTCGGCAATCAGCCCCAGCATTTT

d_call: TRBD1
j_call: TRBJ2-1
v_call: TRBV20-1
clone_size: -
cdr3_aa: CSAPNGTGGSSYNEQFF
cdr3_nt: TGCAGTGCACCTAACGGTACAGGGGGCTCGTCCTACAATGAGCAGTTCTTC

d_call: -
j_call: TRBJ1-2
v_call: TRBV6-2/TRBV6-3
clone_size: many
cdr3_aa: CASSYQEREGYTF
cdr3_nt: TGTGCCAGCAGTTACCAAGAAAGAGAGGGCTACACCTTC

d_call: TRBD1
j_call: TRBJ2-5
v_call: TRBV2
clone_size: -
cdr3_aa: CASSEGTGVGETQYF
cdr3_nt: TGTGCCAGCAGTGAAGGGACAGGGGTAGGAGAGACCCAGTACTTC

d_call: TRBD2
j_call: TRBJ2-5
v_call: TRBV12-3/TRBV12-4
clone_size: -
cdr3_aa: CTSSGSGETQYF
cdr3_nt: TGTACCAGTAGCGGGTCGGGGGAGACCCAGTACTTC

d_call: -
j_call: TRBJ1-1
v_call: TRBV4-2
clone_size: many
cdr3_aa: CASSQDRWDPRTEAFF
cdr3_nt: TGTGCCAGCAGCCAAGATAGGTGGGATCCCCGCACTGAAGCTTTCTTT

d_call: TRBD2
j_call: TRBJ2-1
v_call: TRBV27
clone_size: many
cdr3_aa: CASSLAGGAYNEQFF
cdr3_nt: TGTGCCAGCAGCCTAGCGGGAGGGGCCTACAATGAGCAGTTCTTC

d_call: -
j_call: TRBJ2-1
v_call: TRBV9
clone_size: many
cdr3_aa: CASSVGLFAGSSYNEQFF
cdr3_nt: TGTGCCAGCAGCGTAGGGCTATTTGCGGGGAGCTCCTACAATGAGCAGTTCTTC

d_call: -
j_call: TRBJ1-5
v_call: TRBV29-1
clone_size: -
cdr3_aa: CSVVGGLGEPQHF
cdr3_nt: TGCAGCGTTGTTGGAGGGCTTGGAGAGCCCCAGCATTTT

d_call: -
j_call: TRBJ2-7
v_call: TRBV6-2/TRBV6-3
clone_size: -
cdr3_aa: CASALLLGAQDEQYF
cdr3_nt: TGTGCCAGCGCCCTACTTTTGGGGGCTCAGGACGAGCAGTACTTC

d_call: -
j_call: TRBJ2-7
v_call: TRBV20-1
clone_size: medium-sized
cdr3_aa: CSGEGSSYEQYF
cdr3_nt: TGCAGTGGAGAAGGGTCTTCCTACGAGCAGTACTTC

d_call: -
j_call: TRBJ1-1
v_call: TRBV19
clone_size: once
cdr3_aa: CASSMSTHKEAFF
cdr3_nt: TGCGCCAGTAGTATGAGCACCCACAAAGAAGCTTTCTTT

d_call: -
j_call: TRBJ2-3
v_call: TRBV2
clone_size: -
cdr3_aa: CAAMPSTDTQYF
cdr3_nt: TGTGCCGCTATGCCTAGCACAGATACGCAGTATTTT

d_call: -
j_call: TRBJ1-6
v_call: TRBV4-2
clone_size: many
cdr3_aa: CASSQETTGNSPLHF
cdr3_nt: TGTGCCAGCAGCCAGGAAACTACGGGGAATTCACCCCTCCACTTT

d_call: TRBD2
j_call: TRBJ2-1
v_call: TRBV20-1
clone_size: -
cdr3_aa: CSARKRTSGYNNEQLF
cdr3_nt: TGCAGTGCTAGAAAACGGACTAGTGGTTATAACAATGAGCAGCTCTTC

d_call: TRBD2
j_call: TRBJ2-3
v_call: TRBV7-9
clone_size: -
cdr3_aa: CASSPPSGGTDTQYF
cdr3_nt: TGTGCCAGCAGCCCCCCTAGCGGGGGAACAGATACGCAGTATTTT

d_call: TRBD1
j_call: TRBJ2-7
v_call: TRBV7-8
clone_size: medium-sized
cdr3_aa: CASSLVGTGPYYEQYF
cdr3_nt: TGTGCCAGCAGCTTAGTGGGGACAGGGCCCTACTACGAGCAGTACTTC

d_call: -
j_call: TRBJ1-4
v_call: TRBV29-1
clone_size: -
cdr3_aa: CSGQDVSEKLFF
cdr3_nt: TGCAGCGGCCAGGACGTCTCTGAAAAACTGTTTTTT

d_call: TRBD1
j_call: TRBJ1-2
v_call: TRBV5-1
clone_size: -
cdr3_aa: CAGGQGYTF
cdr3_nt: TGCGCCGGGGGACAGGGCTACACCTTC

d_call: TRBD2
j_call: TRBJ2-1
v_call: TRBV11-3
clone_size: many
cdr3_aa: CASSLGLAGDEQFF
cdr3_nt: TGTGCCAGCAGCTTGGGACTAGCGGGAGATGAGCAGTTCTTC